The source of this T cell receptor beta chain is a study of Graves' ophthalmopathy and Graves' hyperthyroidism. Study-level information: Blood was drawn at initial diagnosis, before any treatment.

From germline, CDR1 is WNHNN and CDR2 SYGVQD (reference sequence). The CDR3 extends over 19 amino acids. V shed 5 bases, J shed 0 bases, and the junction held 16 bases outside the gene matches. Study-wide results and limits: A model built from 13 signatures distinguished ophthalmopathy from stable hyperthyroidism with approximately 90% sensitivity and approximately 80% specificity.

Uncontrolled infections, pregnancy, lactation or other autoimmune diseases led to patient exclusion. The PBMCs originated from approximately 10 ml of fresh peripheral blood. Amplification of TCR beta CDR3 regions used RNA transcripts. HTBI primers were used in a first-round RT-PCR, which preceded a second-round multiplex PCR. TCRdb called the multiplex PCR reads again in MiXCR, with one record for every CDR3 protein. Found here are over 450,000 distinct CDR3 sequences, about an eighth of them singletons; the top ten hold approximately 9.8%. Note on this clonotype: Its target is unknown.

The chain uses TRBV10-1 and TRBJ1-5; 7 bases match TRBD1. Sequencing was carried out using blood. This clonotype originated in a woman in her twenties or thirties with Graves' ophthalmopathy. The CDR3 DNA sequence: TGCGCCAGCAGTCCCTACCGACAGGGTGGAGTTGATAGCAATCAGCCCCAGCATTTT. This translates into CASSPYRQGGVDSNQPQHF.